The rows below give T cell receptor beta chains drawn from one sample of a study of T cell repertoires in cytomegalovirus infection. No antigens are known for them. TCRdb passed the reads through MiXCR, listing each CDR3 protein once. The data show approximately 280,000 distinct CDR3 sequences, approximately 22% seen once. Sequences were derived from cultured PBMCs, sampled from culture after CMV antigen stimulation. The receptors shown here come from a human donor in good health (CMV status not recorded). Some clones in this sample may be carry-over from other donors' samples. Both conserved end residues are part of each CDR3. D genes are given only for firm matches. The listing skips clone size in some rows; elsewhere it reads once, few, many or a size class.

DNA,CDR3,D,size,V,J
TGTGCCAGCAGCGCTCCCCCCTTGGGTAGCGGAGCCACAGATACGCAGTATTTT,CASSAPPLGSGATDTQYF,NA,few,TRBV7-2,TRBJ2-3
TGTGCCAGCAGCTTAGTACCTTACAATGAGCAGTTCTTC,CASSLVPYNEQFF,NA,many,TRBV7-2,TRBJ2-1
TGTGCCACCAGTGATCGGGGGGGAGGTGAGCAGTTCTTC,CATSDRGGGEQFF,TRBD2,few,TRBV24-1,TRBJ2-1
TGCAGTGCTAGGGAAGCGGGAGGGCCTTCCTACAATGAGCAGTTCTTC,CSAREAGGPSYNEQFF,TRBD2,NA,TRBV20-1,TRBJ2-1
TGCGCCAGCAGCCAAGGGCAGGGGCCTGGAAACACCATATATTTT,CASSQGQGPGNTIYF,NA,many,TRBV4-3,TRBJ1-3
TGCGCCAGCAGCCAAGAAATAAATGCAGGGGATTTAATAAATTCACCCCTCCACTTT,CASSQEINAGDLINSPLHF,NA,NA,TRBV4-3,TRBJ1-6
TGTGCCAGCAGGGAACGCGGGGGAAGCTCCTACAATGAGCAGTTCTTC,CASRERGGSSYNEQFF,TRBD2,NA,TRBV12-3/TRBV12-4,TRBJ2-1
TGTGCCAGCAGTTTAGGAAGGACTGAAGCTTTCTTT,CASSLGRTEAFF,NA,few,TRBV12-3/TRBV12-4,TRBJ1-1
TGTGCCAGCAGCTTAGCTGGCCGGGAGCCTACCTATGGCTACACCTTC,CASSLAGREPTYGYTF,NA,NA,TRBV7-9,TRBJ1-2
TGTGCCAGTAGTATAATCGGGACTAGAAACTACGAGCAGTACTTC,CASSIIGTRNYEQYF,TRBD2,NA,TRBV19,TRBJ2-7
TGTGCCAGCAGCTTCCTAGCGGGAGGCGGAGAGACCCAGTACTTC,CASSFLAGGGETQYF,TRBD2,few,TRBV5-4,TRBJ2-5
TGTGCCAGCAGTTTGACCCTAAGGACAGAAGTTAATGAAAAACTGTTTTTT,CASSLTLRTEVNEKLFF,NA,NA,TRBV6-6,TRBJ1-4
TGTGCCAGCAGCTTCTACGACACTAGCAATCAGCCCCAGCATTTT,CASSFYDTSNQPQHF,NA,medium-sized,TRBV7-8,TRBJ1-5
TGTGCCAGCAGCTTAGAACTAGCGGGGGACCTCACAGATACGCAGTATTTT,CASSLELAGDLTDTQYF,TRBD2,NA,TRBV11-2,TRBJ2-3
TGTGCCTGGACCGGGGGTTTGAACACTGAAGCTTTCTTT,CAWTGGLNTEAFF,NA,NA,TRBV30,TRBJ1-1
TGCGCCAGCAGCCAAGAAGGGTTCACTGAAGCTTTCTTT,CASSQEGFTEAFF,NA,many,TRBV4-1,TRBJ1-1
TGCGCCAGCACCCTGGGGGCGGCCCCCGACCGCGATACGCAGTATTTT,CASTLGAAPDRDTQYF,NA,NA,TRBV5-1,TRBJ2-3
TGCAGTGCTAGAGCCGGTAACACCGGGGAGCTGTTTTTT,CSARAGNTGELFF,NA,NA,TRBV20-1,TRBJ2-2
TGCGCCAGCAGCCGAGGCGCTGGGGACACTGAAGCTTTCTTT,CASSRGAGDTEAFF,NA,few,TRBV4-1,TRBJ1-1
TGTGCCAGCTCACCGTCGAGGGACAGGGGCCAGCCCCAGCATTTT,CASSPSRDRGQPQHF,TRBD1,many,TRBV18,TRBJ1-5
TGTGCCAGCAGTTACGGTGGCAGTCGAGATACGCAGTATTTT,CASSYGGSRDTQYF,NA,many,TRBV6-5,TRBJ2-3
TGCAGTGCTAACCGGGACAGGGTCTACGAGCAGTACTTC,CSANRDRVYEQYF,TRBD1,NA,TRBV20-1,TRBJ2-7
TGTGCCAGCAGCTTTTTCGGAAAGTACTACGAGCAGTACTTC,CASSFFGKYYEQYF,NA,many,TRBV7-2,TRBJ2-7
TGTGCCAACAGCCTAGACGGTAACACTGAAGCTTTCTTT,CANSLDGNTEAFF,NA,NA,TRBV7-9,TRBJ1-1
TGTGCCAGCAGTGAGGACAGGGGCTCCTACAATGAGCAGTTCTTC,CASSEDRGSYNEQFF,TRBD1,many,TRBV6-4,TRBJ2-1
TGTGCCAGCAGTTTCCAGGGGGCAGGAGAGACCCAGTACTTC,CASSFQGAGETQYF,TRBD1,many,TRBV12-3/TRBV12-4,TRBJ2-5
TGTGCCAGCAGCTTAGCGGGACACGCCTATGGGGAGCAGTACTTC,CASSLAGHAYGEQYF,NA,NA,TRBV7-8,TRBJ2-7
TGTGCCAGCAGCTCGACTAGCGGAAACACAGATACGCAGTATTTT,CASSSTSGNTDTQYF,TRBD2,many,TRBV5-4,TRBJ2-3
TGTGCCAGTAGTATGGCGGGGACTAGCGGGAGGGAGACCCAGTACTTC,CASSMAGTSGRETQYF,TRBD2,NA,TRBV19,TRBJ2-5
TGTGCCAGTAGTATAGCCCCAACAGGGGGAAATGGCTACACCTTC,CASSIAPTGGNGYTF,TRBD1,few,TRBV19,TRBJ1-2
TGTGCCAGCAGCCCCAGGGTACAGGGCTATGAGCAGTTCTTC,CASSPRVQGYEQFF,NA,few,TRBV11-3,TRBJ2-1
TGCGCCAGCAGGGCGGACGCCTCTGGAAACACCATATATTTT,CASRADASGNTIYF,NA,once,TRBV10-1,TRBJ1-3
TGTGCCAGCAGTTCCGGCGGGAGAGGTTACGAGCAGTACTTC,CASSSGGRGYEQYF,TRBD2,NA,TRBV6-2/TRBV6-3,TRBJ2-7